These T cell receptor beta chains were read from a single sample in a study of blood T cell repertoires in COVID-19. Profiling relied on immunoSEQ multiplex PCR, and the TCRdb table lists in-frame clones only, not all of them. The sample lists approximately 160,000 clones, 84% seen once, with 8% in the top ten. Sequenced: PBMCs or T cells enriched from blood (not recorded which). All receptors come from a woman aged 50 to 60 who had recovered from COVID-19. Each CDR3 is given with its conserved first and last residue. Only some rows state a clone size, as once, few, many or a class for expanded clones.

>10|TRBV28|NA|TRBJ2-7
CASRLYEQYF
>17|TRBV18|NA|TRBJ2-5
CASSPPPTSGSRETQYF
>14|TRBV7-2|NA|TRBJ2-2
CAQRAGAGTGELFF
>16|TRBV5-1|NA|TRBJ2-3
CASSLVLRAEADTQYF
>15|TRBV7-7|NA|TRBJ2-1
CASSLGAEGYNEQFF
>15|TRBV5-4|NA|TRBJ2-3
CASSPLAGSADTQYF
>16|TRBV28|NA|TRBJ2-2
CASSSTSGRSPGELFF
>15|TRBV14|NA|TRBJ1-2
CASSQDLKGAHGYTF
>15|TRBV7-7|NA|TRBJ2-3
CASSPGLAYSDTQYF
>16|TRBV4-2|NA|TRBJ2-3
CASSRHGTSGLDTQYF
>14|TRBV28|NA|TRBJ2-1
CASSSGDSYNEQFF
>13|TRBV3-1/TRBV3-2|NA|TRBJ2-1
CASSQDEGVGQFF
>13|TRBV19|NA|TRBJ2-5
CASWSGGQETQYF
>15|TRBV5-1|NA|TRBJ2-3
CASSLGDRGSDTQYF
>15|TRBV5-1|once|TRBJ2-3
CASSWTDRDTDTQYF
>14|TRBV24-1|once|TRBJ2-1
CATSDTTGYNEQFF
>12|TRBV6-2/TRBV6-3|few|TRBJ1-5
CASSTGIKPQHF
>13|TRBV27|NA|TRBJ2-7
CASTPTGALEQYF
>16|TRBV3-1/TRBV3-2|NA|TRBJ2-7
CASSQAQGALAYEQYF
>12|TRBV6-5|NA|TRBJ2-7
CASSFDMSEQYF
>11|TRBV12-3/TRBV12-4|NA|TRBJ2-7
CASSNSYEQYF
>12|TRBV18|NA|TRBJ2-7
CASSPDRNEQYF
>12|TRBV12-5|NA|TRBJ1-1
CASGIQVTEAFF
>14|TRBV6-5|NA|TRBJ2-7
CASNSGRGLYEQYF
>14|TRBV28|NA|TRBJ1-1
CASSLKGTNTEAFF
>14|TRBV6-5|NA|TRBJ1-2
CASSYASGNYGYTF
>15|TRBV19|NA|TRBJ1-1
CASSARDRQNTEAFF
>15|TRBV7-9|NA|TRBJ1-2
CASEPGQGPSYGYTF
>15|TRBV28|NA|TRBJ2-2
CASSLGGIGTGELFF
>15|TRBV6-2/TRBV6-3|once|TRBJ1-4
CASSYGRGANEKLFF
>15|TRBV9|NA|TRBJ2-2
CASSSWLRDTGELFF
>18|TRBV21-1|NA|TRBJ1-2
CASSIIGTGNYIDYGYTF